Detailed here is one TCR beta chain. The antigen is undetermined. This sample stems from a study of shared clonotypes between healthy human individuals. Whole-study context: Donors, aged 18 to 49, were a couple of women and a few men.

DNA at approximately 200 ng, tens of thousands of T cell genomes, went into sorted-subset replicate PCRs. Using immunoSEQ multiplex PCR, the repertoire was profiled, and TCRdb retains in-frame clones only, with some absent. Here the sample spans some 2,000,000 clones, 85% to 95% being singletons. Study-level points and caveats: Researchers found naive subsets generally carried larger estimated richness than memory subsets. Sharing of clonotypes among donors was expected to vary with sequencing depth.

Input material: naive CD4+ T cells sorted from blood. Subset here: CD45RA+ positively selected. This clonotype originated in a man between 18 and 35 years old in good health.

The DNA of the CDR3 is TGTGCCAGCACAGCAGGGACTTGGGAATTTAATGAGCAGTTCTTC. It yields the protein CASTAGTWEFNEQFF. The V call is TRBV27, the J call TRBJ2-1; D possibly corresponds to TRBD2 (6 bases). There are 15 residues in the CDR3. CDR1 is MNHEY, CDR2 SMNVEV, per germline (reference sequence). V shed 7 bases and J shed 7 bases, with 20 bases lying between them.